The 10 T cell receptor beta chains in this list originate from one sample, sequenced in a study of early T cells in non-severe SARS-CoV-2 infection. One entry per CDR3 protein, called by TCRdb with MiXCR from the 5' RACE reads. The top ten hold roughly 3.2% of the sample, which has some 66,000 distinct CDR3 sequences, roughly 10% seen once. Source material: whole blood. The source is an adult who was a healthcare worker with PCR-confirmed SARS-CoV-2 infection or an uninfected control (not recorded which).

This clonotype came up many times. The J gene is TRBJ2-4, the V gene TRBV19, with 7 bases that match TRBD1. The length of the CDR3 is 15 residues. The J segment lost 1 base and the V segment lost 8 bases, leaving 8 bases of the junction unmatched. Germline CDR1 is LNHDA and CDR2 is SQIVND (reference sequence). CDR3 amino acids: CASSDLQGAKNIQYF. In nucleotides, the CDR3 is TGTGCCAGTTCCGATTTACAGGGGGCCAAAAACATTCAGTACTTC. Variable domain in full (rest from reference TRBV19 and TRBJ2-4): DGGITQSPKYLFRKEGQNVTLSCEQNLNHDAMYWYRQDPGQGLRLIYYSQIVNDFQKGDIAEGYSVSREKKESFPLTVTSAQKNPTAFYLCASSDLQGAKNIQYFGAGTRLSVL.

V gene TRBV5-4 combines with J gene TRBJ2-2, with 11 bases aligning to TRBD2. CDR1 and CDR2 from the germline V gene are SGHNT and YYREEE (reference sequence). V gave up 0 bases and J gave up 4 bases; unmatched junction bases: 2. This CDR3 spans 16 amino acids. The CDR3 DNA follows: TGTGCCAGCAGCTTGGGGGGGACTAGCGGCACCGGGGAGCTGTTTTTT. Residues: CASSLGGTSGTGELFF.

This CDR3 is CASSSVVGQGTGNTIYF. The CDR3 DNA follows: TGTGCCAGCTCATCGGTAGTGGGACAGGGGACTGGAAACACCATATATTTT. V and J are TRBV18 and TRBJ1-3, with 10 bases fitting TRBD1. Germline V gene data show CDR1 as KGHSH and CDR2 as LQKENI. The CDR3 consists of 17 residues. Unmatched junction bases numbered 9, after V lost 5 bases and J lost 2 bases.

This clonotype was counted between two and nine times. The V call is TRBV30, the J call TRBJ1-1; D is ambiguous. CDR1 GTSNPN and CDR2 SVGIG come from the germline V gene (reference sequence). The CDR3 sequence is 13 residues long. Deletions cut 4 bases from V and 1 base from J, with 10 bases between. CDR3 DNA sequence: TGTGCCTGGAAGTCCGAGTGGAACACTGAAGCTTTCTTT. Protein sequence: CAWKSEWNTEAFF. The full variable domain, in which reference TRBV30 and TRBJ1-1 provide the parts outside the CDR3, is SQTIHQWPATLVQPVGSPLSLECTVEGTSNPNLYWYRQAAGRGLQLLFYSVGIGQISSEVPQNLSASRPQDRQFILSSKKLLLSDSGFYLCAWKSEWNTEAFFGQGTRLTVV.

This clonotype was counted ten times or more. In DNA, the CDR3 is TGCAGTGCTAGAGTAGTAGAAAAAGAGACCCAGTACTTC. The encoded protein is CSARVVEKETQYF. This rearrangement joins TRBV20-1 to TRBJ2-5; the D is unclear. V dropped 1 base and J dropped 3 bases, with 9 bases sitting between them. Germline assignment: CDR1 DFQATT and CDR2 SNEGSKA (reference sequence). This CDR3 has 13 residues.

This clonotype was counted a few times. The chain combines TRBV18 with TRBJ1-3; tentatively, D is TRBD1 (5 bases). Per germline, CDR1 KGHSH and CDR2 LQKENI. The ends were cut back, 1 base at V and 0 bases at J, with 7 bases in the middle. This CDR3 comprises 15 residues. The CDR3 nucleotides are TGTGCCAGCTCACCACGGCAGGGCTCTGGAAACACCATATATTTT. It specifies CASSPRQGSGNTIYF.

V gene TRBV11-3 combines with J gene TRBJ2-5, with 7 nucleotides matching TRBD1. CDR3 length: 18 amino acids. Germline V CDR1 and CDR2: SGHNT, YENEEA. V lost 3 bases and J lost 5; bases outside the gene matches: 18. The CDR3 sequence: CASSLTPLQTGIVETQYF. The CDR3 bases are TGTGCCAGCAGCTTGACCCCATTACAGACAGGGATTGTGGAGACCCAGTACTTC.

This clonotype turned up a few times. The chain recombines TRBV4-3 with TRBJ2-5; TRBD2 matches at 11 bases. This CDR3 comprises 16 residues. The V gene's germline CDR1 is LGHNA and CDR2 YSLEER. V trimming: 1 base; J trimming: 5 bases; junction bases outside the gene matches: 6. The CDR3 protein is CASSQALAGGGETQYF. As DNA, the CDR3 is TGCGCCAGCAGCCAAGCCCTAGCGGGAGGCGGGGAGACCCAGTACTTC.

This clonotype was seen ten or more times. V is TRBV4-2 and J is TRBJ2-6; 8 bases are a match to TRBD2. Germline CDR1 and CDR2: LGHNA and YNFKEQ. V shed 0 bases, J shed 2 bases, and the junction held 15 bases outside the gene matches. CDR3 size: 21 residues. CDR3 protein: CASSQEFSVAGGNPGANVLTF. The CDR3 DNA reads TGTGCCAGCAGCCAAGAATTTTCAGTGGCGGGAGGCAACCCTGGGGCCAACGTCCTGACTTTC.

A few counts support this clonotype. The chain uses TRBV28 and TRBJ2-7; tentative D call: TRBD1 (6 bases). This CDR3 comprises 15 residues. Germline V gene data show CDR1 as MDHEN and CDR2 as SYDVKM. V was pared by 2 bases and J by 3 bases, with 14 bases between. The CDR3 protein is CASSLASGAGYEQYF. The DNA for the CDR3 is TGTGCCAGCAGTTTAGCGTCAGGGGCTGGCTACGAGCAGTACTTC.